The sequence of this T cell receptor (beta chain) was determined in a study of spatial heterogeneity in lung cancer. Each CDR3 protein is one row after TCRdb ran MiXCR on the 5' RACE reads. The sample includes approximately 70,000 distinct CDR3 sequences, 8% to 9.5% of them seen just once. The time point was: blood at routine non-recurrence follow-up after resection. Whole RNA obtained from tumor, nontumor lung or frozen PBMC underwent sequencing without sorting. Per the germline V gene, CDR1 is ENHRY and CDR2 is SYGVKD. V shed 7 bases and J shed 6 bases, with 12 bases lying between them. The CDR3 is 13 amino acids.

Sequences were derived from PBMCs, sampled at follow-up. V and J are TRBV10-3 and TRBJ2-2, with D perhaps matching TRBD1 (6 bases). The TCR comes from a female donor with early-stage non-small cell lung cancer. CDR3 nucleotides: TGTGCCATCACAGGGGTAACTGCCGGGGAGCTGTTTTTT. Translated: CAITGVTAGELFF.